This TCR beta chain was recorded in a study of cytomegalovirus exposure and HLA in healthy donors (dated by TCRdb to about 2017). In terms of the full investigation: An earlier analysis of approximately 640 of the donors reported 250 to 350 Gb of sequence data and 117 million unique TCR beta sequences from approximately 180 million T cells. Roughly 290 gigabases of sequencing data and 91 million or so unique TCR sequences made up an early release that covered about 640 HLA-typed donors. In a later analysis, previously published TCR beta repertoires from fewer than 750 donors were re-analyzed and high-resolution HLA genotyping was added so that TCR occurrence patterns could be studied. Among about 400 genotyped donors of the cohort, an average of around 220,000 unique TCR beta nucleotide sequences was sequenced per donor, of which roughly 18% were non-productive. The study profiled the T cell repertoires of about 720 subjects by immunosequencing and related them to cytomegalovirus serostatus. The genetic ancestry cluster associated with self-reported Caucasian donors included 81% of the approximately 410 genotyped donors. Alongside the repertoire data, information on donor age, sex, ethnicity and CMV serostatus was compiled. Rather than using new phenotypic data, the later analysis identified candidate immune exposures from TCR beta sequences and from how often those sequences occurred across donors. The study aimed to test whether cataloging public T cell receptors could reveal signatures of past pathogen exposure. The study combined high-throughput TCR immunosequencing, statistical association of individual TCRs with disease status, and machine learning to predict cytomegalovirus infection status. A separate validation cohort of about 110 different subjects was used in addition to the approximately 700-subject first cohort. HLA typing included class I and class II loci at four-digit resolution. A later genetic analysis took genome-wide SNP genotypes for about three fifths of the 666 donors and used that subset as a discovery cohort. In an earlier analysis of several hundred of the donors, high-throughput TCR beta sequencing was used to judge whether each TCR beta V gene segment behaved as functional or pseudogenic. The number of donors typed differed by locus, with roughly 629-640 for A, B, C, DRB1 and DQB1, 522 for DQA1, 600 to 610 for DPA1, and 400 to 490 for DPB1. About five DR-DQ haplotypes were treated as single units for association and clustering because of strong linkage in the cohort. Every repertoire in the discovery cohort had been generated on one and the same sequencing platform.

Of note for this clone: Its cognate antigen has yet to be identified. Base qualities are not provided; no much larger clone lies one nucleotide away.

Taken from cysteine to phenylalanine, the CDR3 has 14 residues. Only the CDR3 portion is preserved as DNA: 42 bases, with reading frame beginning at the first base. CDR1 and CDR2 are drawn from the germline V gene: SGHTA, FQGNSA. Clipping removes 1 base from V and 8 bases from J, with 7 as the unmatched junction base count. On the study overall, not on this receptor specifically: Compared with the roughly 670-donor mean, donors in an Asian-associated ancestry cluster had fewer N-insertions in productive TCRs, according to a later genetic analysis. CMV serostatus was the only immune exposure information available for the cohort. According to a later analysis, most CMV-associated TCR beta chains appeared to be HLA-restricted, and the HLA associations seemed to be driven largely by CMV exposure. This cohort had only TCR beta chains sequenced, and the lack of alpha or paired-chain data limited which features could be detected. Broadly in line with IMGT annotations, most TCR beta V segments showed up in productive rearrangements about 87% or about 30% of the time in an earlier analysis of some 590 of the donors. In vitro tests confirmed that a few of the cytomegalovirus-associated TCR beta chains recognize cytomegalovirus antigens. Cytomegalovirus status was reported to be diagnosed by the classifier with high specificity and sensitivity in both the original and validation cohorts. A cluster of highly shared sequence variants was judged likely to represent a technical artifact of the sequencing pipeline. In a later genetic analysis, a missense DCLRE1C variant was associated with V-gene and J-gene trimming of TCR beta chains, and the association was replicated in an independent cohort. When HLA alleles, especially DR and DQ, strongly co-occurred, TCR associations were difficult to assign to individual alleles. According to a later analysis, TCR association rates differed among HLA loci, with DRB1 alleles showing the most associated TCRs and HLA-C alleles showing the fewest. In a later analysis, HLA-associated TCR beta chains were found to be more clonally expanded and to have lower generation probabilities than equally common non-associated chains. Some IMGT-functional V segments, including TRBV6-2 and TRBV6-3, could not be told apart with the 87-base-pair reads, so those segments were excluded. The study gave a list of 150 to 200 TCR beta chains associated with cytomegalovirus. At a false discovery rate of 0.05, a later analysis linked approximately 18,000 TCR beta sequences to specific HLA alleles. HLA typing was unavailable for some donors at each locus, so association tests used only the typed subset. Because counts were too low, about 18 rarely observed V segments, including chromosome 9 orphons, were excluded from the earlier analysis of roughly 580 of the donors. Roughly uniform sequencing depth across donors was assumed in presence/absence analyses, although this assumption may not hold. A further reported finding was that TCR beta sequences accurately predicted the HLA-A and HLA-B alleles for most subjects in the first cohort. Linkage disequilibrium might explain the correlated functional status among segregating V segments, but an unknown experimental factor could not be ruled out. The authors suggested that the approach could potentially be generalized to other disease states and immunological phenotypes. Several of the top co-occurrence clusters appeared to be linked to parvovirus B19, influenza, CMV and Epstein-Barr virus, according to a later analysis. Most TCR sequences were observed very rarely across donors, whereas some public TCRs were present in many individuals.

Library method: the immunoSEQ multiplex PCR assay. A mixture of 60 forward primers for TCR Vbeta segments and 13 reverse primers for TCR Jbeta segments was used in the multiplex PCR. The CDR3 region of rearranged TCR beta genes was amplified from genomic DNA with a multiplex PCR assay. The amplified TCR beta libraries were sequenced on the Illumina HiSeq System as 87-base-pair reads. The paper's processing steps were these. Across the 670 or so repertoires, a later analysis counted approximately 83 million unique TCR beta chains, around 11 million of which were shared by at least two donors. A nearest-neighbor algorithm error-corrected the raw reads and collapsed the reads into unique sequences, merging closely related sequences to remove PCR and sequencing errors. Alignment of CDR3 sequences to IMGT reference sequences was used to assign V, D and J gene segments. For a sequence to be retained, a match of at least six nucleotides was required to both a V gene segment and a J gene segment. Rearrangements were called productive when the CDR3 lacked stop codons and stayed in frame with V and J; all others were non-productive. CDR3 was defined by IMGT convention, running from the second conserved V-encoded cysteine to the conserved J-encoded phenylalanine. The earlier analysis of some 540 of the donors excluded any sequence lacking an unambiguous match to a single V gene segment. In an earlier analysis of a few hundred of the donors, V segments were called functional above 56.7% productive rearrangements and were called segregating when the between-donor standard deviation exceeded 5%. To diagnose cytomegalovirus status from the catalog of TCR beta chain sequences, a statistical classification framework was built. In a later analysis, TCR nucleotide sequences were compared against IMGT/GENE-DB human TR gene sequences so that V and J genes could be assigned. A later analysis assigned CDR3 sequences and most-parsimonious VDJ recombination scenarios with the TCRdist pipeline. In a later analysis, every TCR beta chain was defined by the combination of its CDR3 amino acid sequence and its V-gene family, and reads without a unique V-gene family were dropped. A later analysis removed 592 highly shared, low-generation-probability nucleotide sequences to deal with suspected cross-contamination and a sequencing artifact. For each public chain, a later analysis derived a clonal expansion index from normalized ranks of inferred template counts within each repertoire. In a later analysis, generation probabilities were computed with a VDJ recombination model fitted to out-of-frame rearrangements, and the resulting probabilities were checked against IGoR. Hypergeometric tests were used in a later analysis to score TCR-TCR, TCR-HLA and TCR-CMV co-occurrence, with a repertoire-size bias correction applied to the TCR pairs. To estimate false discovery rates, a later analysis permuted the HLA or CMV assignments 20 times. In a later analysis, co-occurring TCRs were grouped with DBSCAN, and TCRdist sequence similarity was added when clustering was performed within HLA-allele-positive subsets. Repertoires with fewer than 30,000 or more than 120,000 public chains were left out of co-occurrence clustering, as were about 5 repertoires with anomalous nucleotide sharing. The clones in this table, taken by TCRdb from immuneACCESS, are in-frame only. Not every clone is retained; where verified, under half of the shortfall comes from an unresolved V gene, and the cause of the rest is unknown. V, J and clone size are taken as reported in that table, and D and trimming were inferred from the DNA itself. The sample records under 150,000 clones, approximately 80% of which are singletons. Together, the top ten hold approximately 5.1% of the sample.

The cohort comprised 666 healthy bone marrow donors. All cohort members were sampled while nominally healthy, although unrecorded immune exposures were likely present. The donor was CMV seronegative and was included in the group of several hundred seronegative cohort members. Every donor gave a peripheral blood sample, and the peripheral blood mononuclear cells from that sample were used for TCR beta sequencing. The Qiagen DNeasy Blood Extraction Kit was used to extract genomic DNA from the blood cell samples. Sequences were obtained from PBMCs. This TCR came from a male donor in good health and CMV-seronegative. The chain employs TRBV7-2 and TRBJ1-2, with 7 bases matching TRBD1. CDR3 protein: CASSLGGGERGYTF. The nucleotide sequence reads as follows: TGTGCCAGCAGCTTAGGAGGGGGCGAGAGAGGCTACACCTTC.